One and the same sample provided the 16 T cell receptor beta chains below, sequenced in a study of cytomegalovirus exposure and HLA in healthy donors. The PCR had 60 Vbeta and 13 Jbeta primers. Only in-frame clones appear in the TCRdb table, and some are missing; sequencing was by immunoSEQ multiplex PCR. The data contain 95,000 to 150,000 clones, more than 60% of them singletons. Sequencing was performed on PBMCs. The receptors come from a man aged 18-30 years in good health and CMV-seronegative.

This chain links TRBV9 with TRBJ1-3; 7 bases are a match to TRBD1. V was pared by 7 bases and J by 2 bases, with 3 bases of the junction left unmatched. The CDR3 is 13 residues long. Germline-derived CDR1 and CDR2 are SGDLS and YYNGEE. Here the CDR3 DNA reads TGTGCCAGCGAGGGGGCTCCTGGAAACACCATATATTTT. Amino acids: CASEGAPGNTIYF.

CDR3 nucleotide sequence: TGTGCCAGCAGTTTAAGTCCGGGACAGGGTTCTGGGGCCAACGTCCTGACTTTC. Translation: CASSLSPGQGSGANVLTF. This chain uses TRBV28 with TRBJ2-6, with 9 bases fitting TRBD1. This CDR3 region has 18 residues. Germline V gene sequence: CDR1 MDHEN, CDR2 SYDVKM. Trimming took 2 bases from V and 1 from J; bases not matched to a gene: 6.

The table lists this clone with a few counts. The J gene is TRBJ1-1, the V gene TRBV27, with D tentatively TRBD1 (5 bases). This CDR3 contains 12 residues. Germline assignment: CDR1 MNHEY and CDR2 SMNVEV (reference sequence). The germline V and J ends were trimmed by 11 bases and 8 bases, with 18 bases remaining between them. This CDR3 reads CAAQDSREEAFF. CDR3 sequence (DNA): TGTGCCGCCCAAGACAGCCGGGAGGAAGCTTTCTTT.

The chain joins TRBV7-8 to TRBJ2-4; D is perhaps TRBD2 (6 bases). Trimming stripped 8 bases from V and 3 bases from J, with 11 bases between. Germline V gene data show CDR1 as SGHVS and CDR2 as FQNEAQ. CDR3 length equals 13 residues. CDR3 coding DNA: TGTGCCAGCGGAGGGACGGGCAAAAACATTCAGTACTTC. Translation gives CASGGTGKNIQYF.

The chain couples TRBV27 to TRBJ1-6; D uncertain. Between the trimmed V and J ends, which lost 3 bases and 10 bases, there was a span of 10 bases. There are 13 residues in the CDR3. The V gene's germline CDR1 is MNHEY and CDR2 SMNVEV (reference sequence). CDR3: CASSLSVISPLHF. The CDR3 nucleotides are TGTGCCAGCAGTTTGTCAGTGATCTCACCCCTCCACTTT.

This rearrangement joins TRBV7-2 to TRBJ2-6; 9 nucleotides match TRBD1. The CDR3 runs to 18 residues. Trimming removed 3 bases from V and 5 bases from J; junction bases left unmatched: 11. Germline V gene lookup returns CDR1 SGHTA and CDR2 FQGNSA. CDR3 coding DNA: TGTGCCAGCAGCTTTGGGAGACAAACAGGGGGCTGGGCCAACGTCCTGACTTTC. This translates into CASSFGRQTGGWANVLTF. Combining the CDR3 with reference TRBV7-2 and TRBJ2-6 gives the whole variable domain GAGVSQSPSNKVTEKGKDVELRCDPISGHTALYWYRQSLGQGLEFLIYFQGNSAPDKSGLPSDRFSAERTGGSVSTLTIQRTQQEDSAVYLCASSFGRQTGGWANVLTFGAGSRLTVL.

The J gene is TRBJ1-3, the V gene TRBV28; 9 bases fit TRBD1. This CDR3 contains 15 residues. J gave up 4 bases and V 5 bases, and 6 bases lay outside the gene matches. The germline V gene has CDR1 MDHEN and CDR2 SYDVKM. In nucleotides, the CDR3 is TGTGCCAGCAGTAAGGTGGGACAGGGAGGAAACACCATATATTTT. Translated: CASSKVGQGGNTIYF.

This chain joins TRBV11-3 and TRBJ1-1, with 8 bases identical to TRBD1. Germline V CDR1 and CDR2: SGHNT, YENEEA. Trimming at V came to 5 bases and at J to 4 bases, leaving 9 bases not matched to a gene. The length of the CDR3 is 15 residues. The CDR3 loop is CASSPGQGRGTEAFF. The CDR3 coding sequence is TGTGCCAGCAGCCCCGGACAGGGCAGGGGCACTGAAGCTTTCTTT.

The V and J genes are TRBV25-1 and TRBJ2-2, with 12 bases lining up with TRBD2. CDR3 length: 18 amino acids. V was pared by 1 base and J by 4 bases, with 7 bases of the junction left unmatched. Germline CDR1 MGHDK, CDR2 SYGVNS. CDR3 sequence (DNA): TGTGCCAGCAGTGAATGGACTAGCGGGGTAAGCGGCACCGGGGAGCTGTTTTTT. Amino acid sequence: CASSEWTSGVSGTGELFF.

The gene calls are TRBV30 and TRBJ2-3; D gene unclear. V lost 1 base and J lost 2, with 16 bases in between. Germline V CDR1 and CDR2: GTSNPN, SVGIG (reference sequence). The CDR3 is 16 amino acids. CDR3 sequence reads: CAWSGRWQANTDTQYF. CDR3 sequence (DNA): TGTGCCTGGAGTGGTCGTTGGCAGGCGAACACAGATACGCAGTATTTT.

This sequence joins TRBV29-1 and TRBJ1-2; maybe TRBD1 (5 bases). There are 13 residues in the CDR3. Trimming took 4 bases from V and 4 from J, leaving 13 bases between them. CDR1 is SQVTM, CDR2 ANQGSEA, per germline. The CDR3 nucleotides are TGCAGCGTTGTGGACACCGCTCGCTATGGCTACACCTTC. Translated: CSVVDTARYGYTF.

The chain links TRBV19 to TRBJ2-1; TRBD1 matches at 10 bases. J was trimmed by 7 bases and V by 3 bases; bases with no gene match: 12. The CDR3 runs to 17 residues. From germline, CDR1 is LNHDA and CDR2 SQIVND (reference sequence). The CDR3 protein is CASSINSGGTGANEQFF. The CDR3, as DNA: TGTGCCAGTAGTATCAATTCCGGCGGGACAGGGGCAAATGAGCAGTTCTTC.

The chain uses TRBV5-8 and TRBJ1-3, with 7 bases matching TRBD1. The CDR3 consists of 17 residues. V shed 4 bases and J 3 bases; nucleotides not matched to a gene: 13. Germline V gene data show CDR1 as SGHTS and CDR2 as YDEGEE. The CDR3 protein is CASSIAPGQRFGNTIYF. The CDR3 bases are TGTGCCAGCAGCATCGCACCGGGACAGAGGTTTGGAAACACCATATATTTT.

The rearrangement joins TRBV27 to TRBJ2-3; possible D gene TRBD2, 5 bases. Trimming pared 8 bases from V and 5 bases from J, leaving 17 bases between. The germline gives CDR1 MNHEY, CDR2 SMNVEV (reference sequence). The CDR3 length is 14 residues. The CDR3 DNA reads TGTGCCAGCCGCCCCGGGGTCCGCCTAGATACGCAGTATTTT. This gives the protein CASRPGVRLDTQYF.

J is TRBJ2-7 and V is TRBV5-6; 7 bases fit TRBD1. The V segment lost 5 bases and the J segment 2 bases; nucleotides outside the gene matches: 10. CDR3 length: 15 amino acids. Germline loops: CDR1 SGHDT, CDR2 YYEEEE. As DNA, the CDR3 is TGTGCCAGCAGGCCGACAGGGAGAAGTACCTACGAGCAGTACTTC. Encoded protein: CASRPTGRSTYEQYF.

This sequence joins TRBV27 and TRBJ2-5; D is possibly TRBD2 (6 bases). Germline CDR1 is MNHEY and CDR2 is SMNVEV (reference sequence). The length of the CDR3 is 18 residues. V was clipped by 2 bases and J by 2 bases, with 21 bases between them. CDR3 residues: CASSLHRGGVPLQETQYF. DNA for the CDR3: TGTGCCAGCAGTTTACATCGGGGCGGGGTCCCCTTACAAGAGACCCAGTACTTC.